Below, 9 T cell receptor beta chains from the same sample are listed, as sequenced in a study of cytomegalovirus exposure and HLA in healthy donors (dated by TCRdb to between 2016 and 2019). The library relied on the immunoSEQ multiplex PCR assay. The multiplex PCR relied on a mix of 60 forward primers for TCR Vbeta segments and 13 reverse primers for TCR Jbeta segments. TCRdb holds this immuneACCESS table with in-frame rearrangements only. Some clones are missing; in checked studies, unresolved V genes explain under half, and the rest has no known cause. This sample has around 150,000 clones in its table, and about 88% of those were observed once. The top ten constitute about 2% of the sample. The specimen was PBMCs. The receptor source for this set is a man between 18 and 29 years old in good health and CMV-seropositive.

V and J are TRBV19 and TRBJ1-1; D is unclear. The V gene's germline CDR1 is LNHDA and CDR2 SQIVND (reference sequence). CDR3 length: 14 amino acids. Trimming pared 5 bases from V and 4 bases from J, leaving 14 bases between. The CDR3 bases are TGTGCCAGTAGTTATCGAGTAGAAAGCACTGAAGCTTTCTTT. This codes for CASSYRVESTEAFF. Full variable domain (outside the CDR3, taken from reference TRBV19 and TRBJ1-1): DGGITQSPKYLFRKEGQNVTLSCEQNLNHDAMYWYRQDPGQGLRLIYYSQIVNDFQKGDIAEGYSVSREKKESFPLTVTSAQKNPTAFYLCASSYRVESTEAFFGQGTRLTVV.

Only one count was recorded for this clone. The rearrangement links TRBV2 to TRBJ2-3; 10 bases align to TRBD2. The trim removed 7 bases at V and 6 bases at J, leaving 7 bases unmatched. The CDR3 extends over 14 amino acids. Germline V gives CDR1 SNHLY, CDR2 FYNNEI. CDR3 sequence: CASKERGGLDTQYF. CDR3 nucleotide sequence: TGTGCCAGCAAGGAGCGGGGGGGCTTGGATACGCAGTATTTT. Combining the CDR3 with reference TRBV2 and TRBJ2-3 gives the whole variable domain EPEVTQTPSHQVTQMGQEVILRCVPISNHLYFYWYRQILGQKVEFLVSFYNNEISEKSEIFDDQFSVERPDGSNFTLKIRSTKLEDSAMYFCASKERGGLDTQYFGPGTRLTVL.

This sequence joins TRBV12-1 and TRBJ2-7; the DNA was not used to check the table's D call, TRBD1. TRBV12-1 constitutes a pseudogene. The CDR3 sequence is 13 residues long. CDR3 protein: CASSTTDTYEQYF. CDR3 bases: TGTGCCAGCAGCACAACAGATACCTACGAGCAGTACTTC.

This rearrangement joins TRBV11-2 to TRBJ2-7; D remains ambiguous. The V and J ends lost 0 bases and 1 base respectively, with 7 bases between them. Germline values: CDR1 SGHAT, CDR2 FQNNGV. This CDR3 region has 14 residues. CDR3 protein: CASSLDRISYEQYF. CDR3 DNA: TGTGCCAGCAGCTTAGACAGGATTTCCTACGAGCAGTACTTC.

The rearrangement joins TRBV19 to TRBJ1-1; tentative D call: TRBD1 (5 bases). CDR1 and CDR2 (germline): LNHDA, SQIVND (reference sequence). Trimming took 3 bases from V and 4 from J, leaving 12 bases between them. This CDR3 region has 14 residues. CDR3 loop: CASSIQGFITEAFF. Here the CDR3 DNA reads TGTGCCAGTAGTATCCAGGGTTTCATCACTGAAGCTTTCTTT.

This chain connects TRBV2 to TRBJ1-1; 9 bases match TRBD1. The CDR3 covers 18 residues. V dropped 6 bases and J dropped 0; count of bases not matched to a gene: 14. CDR1 SNHLY and CDR2 FYNNEI come from the germline V gene. The CDR3 sequence: CASRKTDRGNGVNTEAFF. The CDR3 region has the DNA TGTGCCAGCAGAAAGACGGACAGGGGTAATGGGGTGAACACTGAAGCTTTCTTT.

This clone was detected only once. The chain has TRBV25-1 and TRBJ2-7; 8 bases are shared with TRBD1. The CDR3 loop spans 12 amino acids. Germline loops: CDR1 MGHDK, CDR2 SYGVNS. J lost 10 bases, V lost 8 bases, and 10 bases had no gene match. CDR3 nucleotides: TGTGCCAGCGCTGGACAGGGACAGCATCAGTACTTC. Translating gives CASAGQGQHQYF.

V usage is TRBV15 and J usage is TRBJ1-2; tentatively, D is TRBD1 (6 bases). The CDR3 totals 13 residues. V lost 1 base and J 8 bases, leaving 11 bases between the germline ends. The germline gives CDR1 LNHNV, CDR2 YYDKDF (reference sequence). The CDR3 nucleotides read TGTGCCACCAGCAGAGCAGGGGTTTACGGCTACACCTTC. It translates to CATSRAGVYGYTF.

The sample holds one count of this clone. The rearrangement uses TRBV7-2 and TRBJ2-7; 7 bases align to TRBD1. CDR1 SGHTA and CDR2 FQGNSA come from the germline V gene. The J segment lost 3 bases and the V segment lost 0 bases, leaving 11 bases of the junction unmatched. CDR3 length equals 17 residues. The CDR3 protein is CASSLAILRDSLYEQYF. The CDR3 region has the DNA TGTGCCAGCAGCTTAGCCATTCTCCGGGACAGTCTCTACGAGCAGTACTTC. Complete variable domain (other parts from reference TRBV7-2 and TRBJ2-7): GAGVSQSPSNKVTEKGKDVELRCDPISGHTALYWYRQSLGQGLEFLIYFQGNSAPDKSGLPSDRFSAERTGGSVSTLTIQRTQQEDSAVYLCASSLAILRDSLYEQYFGPGTRLTVT.